The sequence of this TCR beta chain was determined in a study of cytomegalovirus exposure and HLA in healthy donors. In the study overall: Across almost 400 genotyped donors, approximately 81% landed in the Caucasian-associated ancestry cluster. Regarding the study as a whole: Solely CMV serostatus was available to characterize immune exposure.

Of note for this clone: Its antigen is undetermined.

The study ran its PCR with 60 Vbeta and 13 Jbeta primers. Method: immunoSEQ multiplex PCR; TCRdb's copy keeps in-frame clones and lacks some. This table has approximately 130,000 clones, roughly 80% appearing once. The germline V and J ends were trimmed by 6 bases and 7 bases, with 13 bases remaining between them. The germline V gene encodes CDR1 MNHNS and CDR2 SASEGT. This CDR3 is 13 amino acids long. This chain links TRBV6-1 with TRBJ2-1, with TRBD2 as a possible D gene (5 bases). The TCR sequence derives from a man aged 25 to 40 in good health and CMV-seronegative. Source material: PBMCs. The CDR3 nucleotides are TGTGCCAGCAGACGACCCGGGGTAAATGAGCAGTTCTTC. Protein sequence: CASRRPGVNEQFF.